This is a list of T cell receptor beta chains from one sample in a study of shared clonotypes between healthy human individuals. Repertoires were generated with immunoSEQ multiplex PCR, while TCRdb's copy carries only in-frame clones and drops some. The repertoire holds around 500,000 clones, 81% seen once, with about an eighth in the top ten. What was sequenced was PBMCs. The source is a woman aged 40-49 years in good health. Some clones in this sample may be carry-over from other donors' samples. CDR3s include the opening cysteine and the closing phenylalanine or tryptophan.

J: TRBJ2-3
V: TRBV5-1
CDR3: CASSLDGAGTDTQYF

J: TRBJ2-5
V: TRBV7-8
CDR3: CASSLGAGLAVGETQYF

J: TRBJ2-5
V: TRBV4-1
CDR3: CASSQPGQGFSTQYF

J: TRBJ1-2
V: TRBV4-2
CDR3: CASSPDRSKDNYGYTF

J: TRBJ2-1
V: TRBV7-2
CDR3: CASSLEQGSYNEQFF

J: TRBJ2-2
V: TRBV7-3
CDR3: CASSLGLAQTGELFF

J: TRBJ2-1
V: TRBV5-1
CDR3: CASSSGTSGTEQFF

J: TRBJ1-2
V: TRBV28
CDR3: CASSYLDGANYGYTF

J: TRBJ2-7
V: TRBV27
CDR3: CASSFRASGTYEQYF

J: TRBJ1-2
V: TRBV7-2
CDR3: CASSPETGLGYTF

J: TRBJ2-1
V: TRBV30
CDR3: CAWSPGLAAYNEQFF

J: TRBJ2-7
V: TRBV2
CDR3: CASEFGGDRNEQYF

J: TRBJ2-7
V: TRBV10-3
CDR3: CAIGQGAGEQYF

J: TRBJ1-1
V: TRBV7-8
CDR3: CASSLGLVEGNTEAFF

J: TRBJ1-1
V: TRBV28
CDR3: CASSLVGTGKVNTEAFF

J: TRBJ2-5
V: TRBV29-1
CDR3: CSVVRDLQETQYF

J: TRBJ1-2
V: TRBV7-2
CDR3: CASSLAAAHYGYTF

J: TRBJ2-2
V: TRBV7-2
CDR3: CASSLTVNTGELFF

J: TRBJ2-2
V: TRBV10-3
CDR3: CAIRKRGGELFF

J: TRBJ2-7
V: TRBV2
CDR3: CASSATSGRPEEQYF

J: TRBJ1-5
V: TRBV28
CDR3: CASSSPDRYNQPQHF

J: TRBJ1-1
V: TRBV29-1
CDR3: CSVDKNTEAFF

J: TRBJ2-1
V: TRBV30
CDR3: CAWSVLAGHNEQFF

J: TRBJ2-3
V: TRBV29-1
CDR3: CSVDSPGQFFTDTQYF

J: TRBJ1-4
V: TRBV7-2
CDR3: CASSPRQGAATNEKLFF